The sequence of this T cell receptor (beta chain) was determined in a study of a mutant IDH1 vaccine in newly diagnosed glioma. Background on the study: Investigators started vaccination 4-6 weeks after radiotherapy alone, or with temozolomide cycles. Most patients had received both radiotherapy and temozolomide, the prior options being radiotherapy, temozolomide, or both.

The CDR3 is 13 residues long. CDR1 and CDR2 from the germline V gene are MNHNS and SASEGT. The germline V and J ends were trimmed by 2 bases and 4 bases, with 5 bases remaining between them. This clone was counted once. Its specificity is not known. Time point defined: week 5, during vaccination. Every vaccination contained 300 ug of the mutant IDH1 20-mer peptide and was paired with topical imiquimod. Only in-frame clones appear in the TCRdb table, and some are missing; sequencing was by immunoSEQ multiplex PCR. The sample records 30,000 to 35,000 clones, roughly 50% being singletons. The genes are TRBV6-1 and TRBJ2-2; no reliable D call. The sequence was obtained from a woman aged 18-30 years with glioma. The sample in question was PBMCs, obtained from a glioma patient whose treatment included an IDH1 peptide vaccine. This CDR3 is CASSETGTGELFF. The CDR3 DNA reads as TGTGCCAGCAGTGAAACGGGCACCGGGGAGCTGTTTTTT.